This T cell receptor (beta chain) was captured in a study of shared clonotypes between healthy human individuals. Regarding this clone: Its antigen remains unidentified.

Study-wide findings and caveats: Generally, estimated richness proved larger in naive subsets than it did in memory subsets. Compared with clonotypes that all four donors shared, non-shared clonotypes had lower generation probabilities. Rarefaction demonstrated incomplete sorted-subset sequencing despite large depth.

Per the germline V gene, CDR1 is MNHEY and CDR2 is SVGAGI. The CDR3 is 15 residues long. The V segment lost 7 bases and the J segment 0 bases; nucleotides outside the gene matches: 8. Original data processing: Filtering of immunoSEQ junctional sequences could not match full-length read filtering. Libraries were prepared by immunoSEQ multiplex PCR; TCRdb keeps only in-frame clonotypes and omits some of them. That table furnishes V, J and clone size, whereas the DNA furnished D and trimming. This sample has some 2 million clones; around 95% occur once, and the top ten carry 0.1% to 0.15%. Sequencing was done on a sample of naive CD4+ T cells sorted from blood. Subset: CD45RA+ positively selected. This chain connects TRBV6-5 to TRBJ2-7; 8 nucleotides match TRBD1. The source of this sequence is a man aged 18 to 30 in good health. CDR3: CASILGQGSSYEQYF. In nucleotides, the CDR3 is TGTGCCAGCATATTAGGACAGGGTAGCTCCTACGAGCAGTACTTC.